Listed below are T cell receptor beta chains from one sample, sequenced in a study of blood T cells in healthy people across ages. TCRdb re-called the 5' RACE reads through MiXCR, storing one row per CDR3 protein. The sample has 780,000 or so distinct CDR3 sequences; about 56% are singletons. Sequencing was done on a sample of blood. These receptors all stem from a man between 35 and 55 years old in good health. The CDR3 runs from the conserved cysteine through the conserved F or W. Fields, in order: D gene, clone size, V gene, J gene, CDR3 protein, CDR3 DNA. The D gene is left open where the match is weak. Not every row has a clone size; where given, it reads once, few, many or a size class.

-	few	TRBV9	TRBJ2-5	CASSVSLGRETQYF	TGTGCCAGCAGCGTTTCACTAGGGCGGGAGACCCAGTACTTC
TRBD2	-	TRBV6-1	TRBJ2-1	CASSAEDGLAYNEQFF	TGTGCCAGCAGTGCAGAGGATGGACTAGCTTACAATGAGCAGTTCTTC
-	-	TRBV9	TRBJ1-2	CASSTWREQDSFADYYGYTF	TGTGCCAGCAGCACTTGGCGGGAACAGGACAGTTTTGCTGACTACTATGGCTACACCTTC
-	-	TRBV6-2/TRBV6-3	TRBJ2-1	CASNPQGGRRKYNEQFF	TGTGCCAGCAATCCACAGGGTGGGCGCCGAAAATACAATGAGCAGTTCTTC
-	once	TRBV11-2	TRBJ2-3	CASSLDQAVTDTQYF	TGTGCCAGCAGCTTAGATCAGGCAGTCACAGATACGCAGTATTTT
TRBD1	-	TRBV20-1	TRBJ1-6	CSAHDRDSLLHSPLHF	TGCAGTGCTCACGACCGGGACAGTCTCTTGCACTCACCCCTCCACTTT
TRBD2	few	TRBV20-1	TRBJ2-2	CSAHPSSGSSGELFF	TGCAGTGCTCATCCCTCTAGCGGGAGCTCCGGGGAGCTGTTTTTT
-	-	TRBV28	TRBJ2-7	CASSSGELYEQYF	TGTGCCAGCAGCTCAGGGGAACTCTACGAGCAGTACTTC
-	-	TRBV7-2	TRBJ2-1	CASKPSYNEQFF	TGTGCCAGCAAACCGTCCTACAATGAGCAGTTCTTC
-	few	TRBV2	TRBJ2-6	CASRAGLGNSGANVLTF	TGTGCCAGCAGAGCAGGGCTTGGGAACTCTGGGGCCAACGTCCTGACTTTC
TRBD2	-	TRBV6-2/TRBV6-3	TRBJ2-5	CASSYGLAGGLETQYF	TGTGCCAGCAGTTATGGACTAGCGGGAGGATTGGAGACCCAGTACTTC
TRBD2	-	TRBV6-1	TRBJ2-1	CASRTSGYYNEQFF	TGTGCCAGCCGGACTAGCGGTTACTACAATGAGCAGTTCTTC
-	-	TRBV30	TRBJ2-6	CACIFPTRGANVLTF	TGTGCCTGTATTTTCCCGACCCGGGGGGCCAACGTCCTGACTTTC
-	-	TRBV3-1	TRBJ1-2	CASSQDSTRGYGYTF	TGTGCCAGCAGCCAAGATTCAACCCGAGGCTATGGCTACACCTTC
-	few	TRBV28	TRBJ2-7	CASGALNEQYF	TGTGCCAGCGGGGCCCTAAACGAGCAGTACTTC
TRBD2	-	TRBV10-3	TRBJ2-1	CATHDLAGVMGEQFF	TGTGCCACTCACGACCTAGCGGGAGTTATGGGTGAGCAGTTCTTC
-	-	TRBV27	TRBJ2-5	CASSLNGKEQYF	TGTGCCAGCAGCCTCAACGGGAAGGAGCAGTACTTC
-	few	TRBV4-1	TRBJ2-5	CASSQGRRETQYF	TGCGCCAGCAGCCAAGGCAGGCGAGAGACCCAGTACTTC
-	-	TRBV20-1	TRBJ2-3	CSARIGISTDTQYF	TGCAGTGCAAGGATCGGGATTAGCACAGATACGCAGTATTTT
-	few	TRBV18	TRBJ1-5	CASSPDTNQPQHF	TGTGCCAGCTCACCGGACACGAATCAGCCCCAGCATTTT
-	-	TRBV28	TRBJ2-6	CASRAEGAGANVLTF	TGTGCCAGCAGGGCCGAGGGTGCCGGGGCCAACGTCCTGACTTTC
TRBD1	-	TRBV20-1	TRBJ2-6	CSARAGGGQGDSGANVLTF	TGCAGTGCTAGAGCCGGTGGGGGACAGGGTGACTCTGGGGCCAACGTCCTGACTTTC
-	once	TRBV4-3	TRBJ2-1	CASSQHRYNEQFF	TGCGCCAGCAGCCAACACAGGTACAATGAGCAGTTCTTC
-	many	TRBV5-1	TRBJ2-3	CASSSEPGLAGSDTQYF	TGCGCCAGCAGCTCAGAACCGGGACTCGCAGGTTCAGATACGCAGTATTTT
-	-	TRBV29-1	TRBJ2-5	CSGSVSETQYF	TGCAGCGGGAGTGTTTCGGAGACCCAGTACTTC
TRBD2	many	TRBV9	TRBJ2-1	CARLARTRHINEQFF	TGTGCCAGGCTGGCAAGGACTAGACACATCAATGAGCAGTTCTTC
TRBD1	-	TRBV15	TRBJ2-5	CATSRTGQGVGETQYF	TGTGCCACCAGCAGGACGGGACAGGGTGTGGGAGAGACCCAGTACTTC
TRBD1	-	TRBV24-1	TRBJ2-5	CATSRQGAETQYF	TGTGCCACCAGTCGGCAGGGGGCTGAGACCCAGTACTTC
-	-	TRBV24-1	TRBJ2-6	CATSDANRAGANVLTF	TGTGCCACCAGTGATGCTAACAGGGCTGGGGCCAACGTCCTGACTTTC
-	-	TRBV7-9	TRBJ2-4	CASSSEQGDKNIQYF	TGTGCCAGCAGCTCAGAACAGGGTGACAAAAACATTCAGTACTTC
-	-	TRBV5-1	TRBJ2-4	CASSLEVDITKNIQYF	TGCGCCAGCAGCTTGGAGGTTGATATAACCAAAAACATTCAGTACTTC
-	-	TRBV20-1	TRBJ2-1	CSARDLKRNEQFF	TGCAGTGCTAGAGATCTTAAGCGCAATGAGCAGTTCTTC
-	few	TRBV7-9	TRBJ1-2	CASSLGHNYGYTF	TGTGCCAGCAGCTTGGGCCATAACTATGGCTACACCTTC
TRBD2	few	TRBV11-2	TRBJ2-5	CASTIGLGRDVETQYF	TGTGCCAGCACCATAGGGCTCGGGAGGGATGTAGAGACCCAGTACTTC
-	once	TRBV20-1	TRBJ1-2	CSAKADGNYGYTF	TGCAGTGCTAAAGCCGACGGAAACTATGGCTACACCTTC
-	once	TRBV12-3/TRBV12-4	TRBJ2-5	CASRQTGQETQYF	TGTGCCAGCAGGCAAACAGGGCAAGAGACCCAGTACTTC
TRBD1	-	TRBV20-1	TRBJ1-2	CSAREQGTGYTF	TGCAGTGCTAGAGAACAGGGGACGGGCTACACCTTC
-	-	TRBV7-2	TRBJ1-2	CATQRPDLYGYTF	TGTGCCACCCAGCGGCCGGACCTCTATGGCTACACCTTC
-	-	TRBV20-1	TRBJ2-7	CSATTDGSYEQYF	TGCAGTGCTACAACGGACGGCTCCTACGAGCAGTACTTC
TRBD1	-	TRBV12-5	TRBJ1-5	CASGLEQGLNQPQHF	TGTGCTAGTGGTTTGGAACAGGGGCTCAATCAGCCCCAGCATTTT
-	-	TRBV29-1	TRBJ1-1	CSVGRKPNTEAFF	TGCAGCGTTGGAAGGAAGCCGAACACTGAAGCTTTCTTT
-	few	TRBV2	TRBJ2-3	CASISTDTQYF	TGTGCCAGCATATCAACAGATACGCAGTATTTT
TRBD2	few	TRBV7-2	TRBJ2-7	CASSSLLAGHSYEQYF	TGTGCCAGCAGCTCACTTCTAGCGGGACACTCCTACGAGCAGTACTTC
-	few	TRBV29-1	TRBJ1-1	CSALNTEAFF	TGCAGCGCCCTGAACACTGAAGCTTTCTTT
TRBD1	-	TRBV5-1	TRBJ1-2	CASSSKYETGNYGYTF	TGCGCCAGCAGCTCAAAGTATGAGACAGGGAACTATGGCTACACCTTC
-	few	TRBV12-3/TRBV12-4	TRBJ2-1	CASSFGTVNEQFF	TGTGCCAGCAGTTTCGGGACTGTCAATGAGCAGTTCTTC
TRBD1	few	TRBV6-5	TRBJ1-2	CASSYTDRGLYGYTF	TGTGCCAGCAGTTACACGGACAGGGGGCTCTATGGCTACACCTTC
-	few	TRBV6-5	TRBJ2-3	CASSYSNSISTQYF	TGTGCCAGCAGTTACTCCAACTCTATAAGTACGCAGTATTTT
-	many	TRBV5-1	TRBJ2-5	CASSLSSSNQETQYF	TGCGCCAGCAGCTTGTCGTCGTCGAACCAAGAGACCCAGTACTTC
-	-	TRBV5-1	TRBJ2-7	CASSLDSFVDYEQYF	TGCGCCAGCAGCTTGGACAGTTTCGTTGATTACGAGCAGTACTTC
TRBD2	-	TRBV7-2	TRBJ2-7	CASSRAGDYEQYF	TGTGCCAGCAGCCGTGCGGGGGATTACGAGCAGTACTTC
-	-	TRBV29-1	TRBJ1-2	CSVEEDYGYTF	TGCAGCGTTGAAGAAGACTATGGCTACACCTTC
-	-	TRBV6-1	TRBJ2-1	CASRAVLKFF	TGTGCCAGCCGGGCGGTCTTGAAGTTCTTC
TRBD1	few	TRBV5-5	TRBJ2-5	CASSDRAPETQYF	TGTGCCAGCAGCGACAGGGCCCCAGAGACCCAGTACTTC
TRBD1	-	TRBV9	TRBJ2-6	CASSPYRGSTGANVLTF	TGTGCCAGCAGCCCGTACAGGGGATCTACTGGGGCCAACGTCCTGACTTTC
-	-	TRBV14	TRBJ1-1	CASSRPRGTEAFF	TGTGCCAGCAGCCGTCCCAGGGGCACTGAAGCTTTCTTT
-	-	TRBV7-8	TRBJ2-7	CASSLTLVFYEQYF	TGTGCCAGCAGCTTAACCCTAGTTTTCTACGAGCAGTACTTC
TRBD2	-	TRBV7-9	TRBJ2-3	CASSLVREGRKDTQYF	TGTGCCAGCAGCTTAGTACGGGAGGGCCGTAAAGATACGCAGTATTTT
TRBD2	-	TRBV29-1	TRBJ2-1	CSVEGLAGVASYNEQFF	TGCAGCGTTGAAGGCCTAGCGGGAGTGGCCTCCTACAATGAGCAGTTCTTC
-	-	TRBV29-1	TRBJ1-2	CSVEEDKKNYGYTF	TGCAGCGTTGAAGAGGACAAAAAAAACTATGGCTACACCTTC